The rows below give T cell receptor beta chains drawn from one sample of a study of T cell repertoires in cytomegalovirus infection. Via MiXCR, TCRdb re-called the reads, giving one row per CDR3 protein. The sample lists hundreds of thousands of distinct CDR3 sequences; roughly 35% were seen once. The specimen was PBMCs. The receptors derive from a human donor in good health (CMV status not recorded). Some clones in this sample may be carry-over from other donors' samples. CDR3s leave out the opening cysteine and the closing phenylalanine or tryptophan.

v_gene,CDR3aa
TRBV2,ASTQDWGSSYEQY
TRBV6-5,ASSSIRQEETQY
TRBV7-8,ASSPGLGYYNEQS
TRBV28,ASSLDGRADGTQY
TRBV28,ASSQGTKGKGEQF
TRBV11-2,ASSLGQGGGEKLF
TRBV29-1,SVGQGKVYEQY
TRBV20-1,SASLQMNTEAF
TRBV7-8,ASSASSGGVGTQF
TRBV3-1,ASSQDRRAAGSTNTEAF
TRBV27,ASSSQAGGLSYEQY
TRBV19,ASSIRSGGQGSYEQY
TRBV10-2,ASSESRFQPQH
TRBV7-8,ASSWGAGERETQY
TRBV28,ASSIWGQGNRYEQY
TRBV5-1,ASSRDGFNEKLF
TRBV6-1,ASSHGTAWNNEQF
TRBV20-1,SADRLVTSTDTQY
TRBV29-1,SVEDPMGRSSYNEQF
TRBV5-1,ASSFPGSLFADTQY
TRBV7-4,ASSPDKGWAYEQY
TRBV7-9,ASSLSLGGRVSSYNEQF
TRBV12-3/TRBV12-4,ASSLQDFGNTIY
TRBV7-2,ASSFISFNEQF
TRBV28,ASSTGGQTTYEQY
TRBV28,ASSLWGVLTNTEAF
TRBV6-1,ASGQGGGSYEQY
TRBV7-2,ASSLAGLDGEAL
TRBV12-3/TRBV12-4,SSRSGGELW
TRBV12-3/TRBV12-4,ASRAAGQGNQPQH
TRBV7-6,ASSLGDRGNGEKLF
TRBV28,ASSPRWETQY
TRBV29-1,SVGQVKNTEAF
TRBV7-3,ASSQVSSTDTQY
TRBV23-1,ASSQSRMGGINNQPQH
TRBV11-1,ASSARTQAASGNTIY
TRBV2,ASRGRDRGNYGYT
TRBV11-2,ASTTDGLAEFYNEQF
TRBV19,ASTPDRAGQPQH
TRBV6-6,ASSYSTESHFSPYGYT
TRBV7-6,ASSLGDHDTQY
TRBV18,ASSDSMNTEAF
TRBV5-1,ASSLAVTGSRETQY
TRBV28,ASTLGGNSNQPQH
TRBV12-3/TRBV12-4,ASSLVAGRQY
TRBV6-1,ASSTGTSNYGYT
TRBV19,ASAGTPNTIY
TRBV7-6,ASSLARDSEKLF
TRBV28,ASSYSGRNYEQY
TRBV11-2,ASRGETQHGYT
TRBV5-1,ASTLATYQETQY
TRBV7-3,ASSLLTSGEGTDTQY